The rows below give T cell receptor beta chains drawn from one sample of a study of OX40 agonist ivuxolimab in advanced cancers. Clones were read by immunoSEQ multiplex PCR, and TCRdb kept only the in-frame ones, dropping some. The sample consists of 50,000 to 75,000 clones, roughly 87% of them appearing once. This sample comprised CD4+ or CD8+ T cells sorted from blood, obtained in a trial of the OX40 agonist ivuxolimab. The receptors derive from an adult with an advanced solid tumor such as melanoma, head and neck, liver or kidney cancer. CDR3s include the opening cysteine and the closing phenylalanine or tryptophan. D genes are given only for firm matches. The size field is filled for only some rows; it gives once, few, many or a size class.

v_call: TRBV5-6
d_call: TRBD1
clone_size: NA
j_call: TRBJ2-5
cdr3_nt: TGTGCCAGCAGCTCCAAGGGACAGGGGAAGACCCAGTACTTC
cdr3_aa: CASSSKGQGKTQYF

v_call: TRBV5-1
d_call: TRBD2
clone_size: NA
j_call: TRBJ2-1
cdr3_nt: TGCGCCAGCAGCACCCCGGGACTAGCGAATGAGCAGTTCTTC
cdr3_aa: CASSTPGLANEQFF

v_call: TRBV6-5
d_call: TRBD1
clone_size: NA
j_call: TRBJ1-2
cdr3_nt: TGTGCCAGCAGACAGACAGGGATTAATTATGGCTACACCTTC
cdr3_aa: CASRQTGINYGYTF

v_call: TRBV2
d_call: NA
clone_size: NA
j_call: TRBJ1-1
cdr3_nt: TGTGCCAGCAGTGACCAGGTTACTGAAGCTTTCTTT
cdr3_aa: CASSDQVTEAFF

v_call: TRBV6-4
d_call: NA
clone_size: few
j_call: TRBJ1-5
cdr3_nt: TGTGCCAGCAGTGACCAGGGCAGGGAAGGGAATCAGCCCCAGCATTTT
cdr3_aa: CASSDQGREGNQPQHF

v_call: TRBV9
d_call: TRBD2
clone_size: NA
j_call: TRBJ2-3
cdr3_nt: TGTGCCAGCAGCGTCCCGTCCGTCTCTAGCGGGGGAACCCCTAACACATATACGCAGTATTTT
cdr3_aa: CASSVPSVSSGGTPNTYTQYF

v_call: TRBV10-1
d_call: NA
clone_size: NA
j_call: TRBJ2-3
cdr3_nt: TGCGCCAGCAGCCCAGACACAGATACGCAGTATTTT
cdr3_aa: CASSPDTDTQYF

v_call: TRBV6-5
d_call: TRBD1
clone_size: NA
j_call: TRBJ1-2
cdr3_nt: TGTGCCAGCAGTTCCCCCGGGACAGCTTATGGCTACACCTTC
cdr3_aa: CASSSPGTAYGYTF

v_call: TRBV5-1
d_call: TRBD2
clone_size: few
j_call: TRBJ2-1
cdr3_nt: TGCGCCAGCAGCTTGGCTGCGGGGGGGTACAATGAGCAGTTCTTC
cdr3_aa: CASSLAAGGYNEQFF

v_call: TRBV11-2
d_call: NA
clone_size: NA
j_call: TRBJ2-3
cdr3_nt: TGTGCCAGCAGCTCTCCCGTTATCACAGATACGCAGTATTTT
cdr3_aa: CASSSPVITDTQYF

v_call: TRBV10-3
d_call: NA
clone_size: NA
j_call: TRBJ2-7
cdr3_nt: TGTGCCATCAGTGACCTCAGGTATAGCCCCTACGAGCAGTACTTC
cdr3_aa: CAISDLRYSPYEQYF

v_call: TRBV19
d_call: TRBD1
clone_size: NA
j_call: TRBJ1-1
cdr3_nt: TGTGCCAGTAGTACCACAGGGGTCATGAACACTGAAGCTTTCTTT
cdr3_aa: CASSTTGVMNTEAFF

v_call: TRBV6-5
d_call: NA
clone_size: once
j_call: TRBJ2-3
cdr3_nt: TGTGCCAGCAGTTACAAGACGACGCAGTATTTT
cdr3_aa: CASSYKTTQYF

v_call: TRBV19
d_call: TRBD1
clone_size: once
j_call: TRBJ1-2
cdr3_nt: TGTGCCAGCAGACTTGGACAGGGTAAAGACTATGGCTACACCTTC
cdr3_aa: CASRLGQGKDYGYTF

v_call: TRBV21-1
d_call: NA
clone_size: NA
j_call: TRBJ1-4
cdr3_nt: TGTGCCAGCAGCATCAGTCCTCTGAGAGAAAAACTGTTTTTT
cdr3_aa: CASSISPLREKLFF

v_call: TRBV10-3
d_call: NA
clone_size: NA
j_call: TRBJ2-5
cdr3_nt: TGTGCCATCAGCACACCAAAACAAGAGACCCAGTACTTC
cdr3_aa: CAISTPKQETQYF

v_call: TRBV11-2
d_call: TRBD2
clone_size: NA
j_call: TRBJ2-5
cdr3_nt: TGTGCCAGCAGCTTTCTTCCAGGGACTAGCGGGGTAGAGACCCAGTACTTC
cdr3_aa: CASSFLPGTSGVETQYF

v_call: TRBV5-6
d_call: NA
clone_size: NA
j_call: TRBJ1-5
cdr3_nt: TGTGCCAGCAGCTCGTGGGGGGTATATCAGCCCCAGCATTTT
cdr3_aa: CASSSWGVYQPQHF

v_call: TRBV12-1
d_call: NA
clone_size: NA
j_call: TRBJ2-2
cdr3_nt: TGTGCCAGCAGCTCGGCTACACGCAGCCCCACCGGGGAGCTGTTTTTT
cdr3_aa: CASSSATRSPTGELFF

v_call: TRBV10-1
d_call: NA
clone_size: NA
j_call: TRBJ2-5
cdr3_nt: TGCGCCAGTTCGGTGGGCCATGGAATGACGGAGACCCAGTACTTC
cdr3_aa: CASSVGHGMTETQYF

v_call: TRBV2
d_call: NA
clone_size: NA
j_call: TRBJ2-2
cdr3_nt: TGTGCCAGCATCGACAGTGCAGGGAGGAACACCGGGGAGCTGTTTTTT
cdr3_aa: CASIDSAGRNTGELFF

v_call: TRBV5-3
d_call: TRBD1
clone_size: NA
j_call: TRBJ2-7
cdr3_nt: TGTGCCAGAAGCTGGCGGGGACAGGGGTACTCCTACGAGCAGTACTTC
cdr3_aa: CARSWRGQGYSYEQYF

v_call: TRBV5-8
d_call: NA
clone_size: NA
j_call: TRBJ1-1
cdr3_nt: TGTGCCAGCAGCTTGGACAGGAACACTGAAGCTTTCTTT
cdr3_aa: CASSLDRNTEAFF

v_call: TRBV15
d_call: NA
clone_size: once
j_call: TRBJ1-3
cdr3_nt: TGTGCCACCAGCAGAGTTAATCCGATTTCGTCTGGAAACACCATATATTTT
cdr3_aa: CATSRVNPISSGNTIYF

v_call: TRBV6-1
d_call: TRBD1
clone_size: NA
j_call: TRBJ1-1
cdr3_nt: TGTGCCAGCAGGGGGGACAGAGAAGCTTTCTTT
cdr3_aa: CASRGDREAFF

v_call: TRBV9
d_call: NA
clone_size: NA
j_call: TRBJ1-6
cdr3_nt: TGTGCCAGCAGCGTAGGAGGGTTTGATTCACCCCTCCACTTT
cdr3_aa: CASSVGGFDSPLHF

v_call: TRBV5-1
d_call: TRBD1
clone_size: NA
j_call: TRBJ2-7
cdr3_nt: TGCGCCAGCAGCTTGGCCGGGACAGGGGGGTTCTACGAGCAGTACTTC
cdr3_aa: CASSLAGTGGFYEQYF

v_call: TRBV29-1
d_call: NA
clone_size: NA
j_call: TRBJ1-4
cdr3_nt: TGCAGCGTTTCCCCAACACAGGGTAGACTGTTTTTT
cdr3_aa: CSVSPTQGRLFF

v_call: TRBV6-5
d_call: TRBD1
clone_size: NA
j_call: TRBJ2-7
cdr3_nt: TGTGCCAGCGGGACAGCTTACGAGCAGTACTTC
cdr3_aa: CASGTAYEQYF

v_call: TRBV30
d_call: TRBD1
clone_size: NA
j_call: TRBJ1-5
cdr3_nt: TGTGCCTGGGCCAGGGGACAGGGACTGTATCAGCCCCAGCATTTT
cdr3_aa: CAWARGQGLYQPQHF

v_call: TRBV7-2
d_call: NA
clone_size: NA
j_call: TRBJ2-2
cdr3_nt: TGTGCCAGCAGCCGAGAGGGTGGAGGGGCCTACACCGGGGAGCTGTTTTTT
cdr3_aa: CASSREGGGAYTGELFF

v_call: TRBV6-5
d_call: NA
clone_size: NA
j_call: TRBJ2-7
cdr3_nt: TGTGCCAGCAGTAGCCTCAGGGGTTCCTACGAGCAGTACTTC
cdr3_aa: CASSSLRGSYEQYF

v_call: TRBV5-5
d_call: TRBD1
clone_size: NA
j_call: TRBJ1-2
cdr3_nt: TGTGCCAGCAGCTCCCAGACAGGGCCCTATGGCTACACCTTC
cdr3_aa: CASSSQTGPYGYTF

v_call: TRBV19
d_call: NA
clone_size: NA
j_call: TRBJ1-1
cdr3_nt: TGTGCCAGTAGTCCGCCGCTGGGGAAAGCTTTCTTT
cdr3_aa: CASSPPLGKAFF

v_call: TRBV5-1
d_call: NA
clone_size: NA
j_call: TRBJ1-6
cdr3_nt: TGCGCCAGCAGCGGAGCCGCCCTGGGTGGGGGCTCCTATAATTCACCCCTCCACTTT
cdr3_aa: CASSGAALGGGSYNSPLHF

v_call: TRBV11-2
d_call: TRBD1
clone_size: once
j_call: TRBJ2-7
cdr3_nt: TGTGCCAGCAGCCCTGGGACAGGGGTTAGCTCCTACGAGCAGTACTTC
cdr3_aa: CASSPGTGVSSYEQYF